The 20 T cell receptor beta chains in this list originate from one sample, sequenced in a study of response to subunit inactivated influenza vaccine. MiXCR, applied by TCRdb to the RT-PCR reads, yields one record per CDR3 protein. Of 550,000 to 650,000 distinct CDR3 sequences in the sample, about 12% were seen once. Sequences were derived from PBMCs from blood, sampled on the day of vaccination. These receptor sequences come from a man aged 45 to 65 who received an inactivated influenza vaccine.

This clonotype came up many times. The rearrangement links TRBV11-2 to TRBJ2-2; unclear D gene. Trimming removed 1 base from V and 4 bases from J, with 7 bases in between. CDR3 length: 14 residues. Germline CDR1 reads SGHAT; CDR2 reads FQNNGV. DNA for the CDR3: TGTGCCAGCAGCTTAGGGTTTGGCACCGGGGAGCTGTTTTTT. Its translation: CASSLGFGTGELFF.

V gene TRBV9 combines with J gene TRBJ2-1; D possibly corresponds to TRBD1 (5 bases). V was clipped by 0 bases and J by 2 bases, with 12 bases between them. The CDR3 is 16 residues long. Germline V gene lookup returns CDR1 SGDLS and CDR2 YYNGEE. Here the CDR3 reads CASSVGGGVTYNEQFF. The CDR3 DNA reads as TGTGCCAGCAGCGTAGGGGGCGGAGTCACCTACAATGAGCAGTTCTTC. The whole variable domain, filled in from reference TRBV9 and TRBJ2-1, reads DSGVTQTPKHLITATGQRVTLRCSPRSGDLSVYWYQQSLDQGLQFLIQYYNGEERAKGNILERFSAQQFPDLHSELNLSSLELGDSALYFCASSVGGGVTYNEQFFGPGTRLTVL.

This clonotype occurred a few times. J is TRBJ2-1 and V is TRBV30; D may be TRBD2 (6 bases). Germline V gene data show CDR1 as GTSNPN and CDR2 as SVGIG (reference sequence). This CDR3 spans 14 amino acids. Trimming took off 4 bases at V and 8 bases at J, with 18 bases between the two ends. The CDR3 region is CAWNRGSSVHEQFF. The CDR3 DNA follows: TGTGCCTGGAACCGGGGGTCTAGCGTCCATGAGCAGTTCTTC.

This clonotype was seen only a few times. The CDR3 protein is CASGFGLADNEQFF. CDR3 nucleotides: TGTGCTAGTGGTTTCGGGCTAGCTGATAATGAGCAGTTCTTC. The chain is built from TRBV12-5 and TRBJ2-1, with a weak D call TRBD2 (5 bases). Trimming left V 3 bases short and J 7 bases short, with 13 bases between. CDR1 is LGHNT and CDR2 is FRNRAP in the germline V gene. This CDR3 has 14 amino acids.

This clonotype came up many times. The rearrangement uses TRBV12-3 or TRBV12-4 and TRBJ2-5, with TRBD2 identical over 16 bases. The junction had 14 bases not matched to a gene; V was cut back by 11 bases and J by 5 bases. The CDR3 length is 17 residues. CDR3 amino acids: CAPEAKGTSGRVETQYF. CDR3 in DNA: TGTGCCCCAGAAGCAAAGGGGACTAGCGGGAGGGTTGAGACCCAGTACTTC.

This clonotype has at least ten counts. J is TRBJ2-7 and V is TRBV6-1; weak D call: TRBD1 (6 bases). Trimming left V 7 bases short and J 0 bases short, with 16 bases between. Germline-derived CDR1 and CDR2 are MNHNS and SASEGT. This CDR3 comprises 15 residues. CDR3 DNA sequence: TGTGCCAGCACCGAAGGGGGATTCGGCTCCTACGAGCAGTACTTC. Translating gives CASTEGGFGSYEQYF.

The CDR3 protein is CLAGEGLYGYTF. CDR3 DNA: TGCCTCGCCGGGGAGGGTCTCTATGGCTACACCTTC. The chain is built from TRBV29-1 and TRBJ1-2; D is unclear. This CDR3 has 12 residues. Germline V gene data show CDR1 as SQVTM and CDR2 as ANQGSEA. Filled out from reference TRBV29-1 and TRBJ1-2, the complete variable domain reads SAVISQKPSRDICQRGTSLTIQCQVDSQVTMMFWYRQQPGQSLTLIATANQGSEATYESGFVIDKFPISRPNLTFSTLTVSNMSPEDSSIYLCLAGEGLYGYTFGSGTRLTVV.

The gene calls are TRBV4-1 and TRBJ2-7, with 11 bases lining up with TRBD2. The germline V gene encodes CDR1 MGHRA and CDR2 YSYEKL. V shed 1 base, J shed 3 bases, and the junction held 5 bases outside the gene matches. The CDR3 has 16 amino acids. The CDR3 loop reads CASSQVPGLAVYEQYF. As DNA, the CDR3 is TGCGCCAGCAGCCAAGTACCGGGACTAGCGGTCTACGAGCAGTACTTC.

This chain links TRBV12-3 or TRBV12-4 with TRBJ2-1; 7 bases are a match to TRBD2. The CDR3 sequence is 15 residues long. V trimming: 2 bases; J trimming: 11 bases; junction bases outside the gene matches: 12. The CDR3 protein is CASSLFSGEAYQQFF. In DNA, the CDR3 is TGTGCCAGCAGTTTATTCAGCGGGGAGGCTTATCAGCAGTTCTTC.

This clonotype appeared a few times. The rearrangement links TRBV15 to TRBJ1-4, with TRBD1 as a possible D gene (5 bases). Germline CDR1 LNHNV, CDR2 YYDKDF (reference sequence). The CDR3 contains 15 residues. V was pared by 3 bases and J by 5 bases, with 13 bases between. This chain's CDR3 is CATSRARGLNEKLFF. In DNA form, the CDR3 reads TGTGCCACCAGCAGGGCTCGGGGGTTGAATGAAAAACTGTTTTTT. The entire variable domain, with the rest obtained from reference TRBV15 and TRBJ1-4, is as follows: DAMVIQNPRYQVTQFGKPVTLSCSQTLNHNVMYWYQQKSSQAPKLLFHYYDKDFNNEADTPDNFQSRRPNTSFCFLDIRSPGLGDTAMYLCATSRARGLNEKLFFGSGTQLSVL.

This clonotype was observed a few times. V gene TRBV7-8 combines with J gene TRBJ2-3; a possible D gene is TRBD1 (5 bases). V lost 4 bases and J 3 bases, leaving 17 bases between the germline ends. This CDR3 region has 16 residues. Looked up from germline, CDR1 is SGHVS and CDR2 is FQNEAQ. The CDR3 spells CASSWKRWGPTDTQYF. The CDR3 DNA is TGTGCCAGCAGCTGGAAGCGATGGGGCCCGACAGATACGCAGTATTTT. The whole variable domain, filled in from reference TRBV7-8 and TRBJ2-3, reads GAGVSQSPRYKVAKRGQDVALRCDPISGHVSLFWYQQALGQGPEFLTYFQNEAQLDKSGLPSDRFFAERPEGSVSTLKIQRTQQEDSAVYLCASSWKRWGPTDTQYFGPGTRLTVL.

This clonotype was recorded a few times. J is TRBJ2-5 and V is TRBV20-1; D is perhaps TRBD1 (5 bases). There are 13 residues in the CDR3. The V gene lost 4 bases and the J gene lost 5 bases, with 14 bases spanning the gap. Germline lookup yields CDR1 DFQATT and CDR2 SNEGSKA (reference sequence). CDR3: CSATTTVRETQYF. As DNA, the CDR3 is TGCAGTGCTACTACGACAGTCCGGGAGACCCAGTACTTC.

This clonotype occurred many times. The V and J genes are TRBV7-2 and TRBJ2-1, with TRBD2 matching 16 bases. The CDR3 is 16 amino acids. The J segment lost 9 bases and the V segment lost 1 base, leaving 3 bases of the junction unmatched. Looked up from germline, CDR1 is SGHTA and CDR2 is FQGNSA. Written as DNA, the CDR3 is TGTGCCAGCAGCTTAGAGGGACTAGCGGGGGGGCGTGAGCAGTTCTTC. Residues: CASSLEGLAGGREQFF.

The rearrangement joins TRBV12-3 or TRBV12-4 to TRBJ2-1; the D gene could be TRBD1 or TRBD2 (6 bases each). This CDR3 has 15 residues. Deletions cut 6 bases from V and 4 bases from J, with 16 bases between. Here the CDR3 DNA reads TGTGCCAGCAGGCCGGGGGCATGGGGTTACAATGAGCAGTTCTTC. It codes for CASRPGAWGYNEQFF.

This clonotype was counted at least ten times. The V gene is TRBV4-1, the J gene TRBJ1-1, with TRBD1 matching 7 bases. In germline, CDR1 is MGHRA, CDR2 YSYEKL. J was trimmed by 1 base and V by 4 bases; bases with no gene match: 9. This CDR3 region has 16 residues. For the CDR3, the DNA is TGCGCCAGCAGCCTATTACTGGGACAGACGAACACTGAAGCTTTCTTT. It translates to CASSLLLGQTNTEAFF.

This clonotype was detected ten times or more. This chain uses TRBV5-1 with TRBJ1-2, with 12 bases identical to TRBD1. Germline V gives CDR1 SGHRS, CDR2 YFSETQ. Germline trimming cut 4 bases from V and 4 bases from J; bases unmatched to any gene: 5. There are 15 residues in the CDR3. CDR3 sequence (DNA): TGCGCCAGCAGCGAAGGGACAGGGGGCACCTATGGCTACACCTTC. Translation: CASSEGTGGTYGYTF.

This clonotype was seen a few times. V usage is TRBV28 and J usage is TRBJ1-2, with 7 bases identical to TRBD1. From germline, CDR1 is MDHEN and CDR2 SYDVKM. V shed 7 bases and J 2 bases; nucleotides not matched to a gene: 10. The length of the CDR3 is 15 residues. CDR3 nucleotide sequence: TGTGCCAGCAATCTTAGGAGGGGGCGAAACTATGGCTACACCTTC. It translates to CASNLRRGRNYGYTF.

This clonotype was observed a few times. The V call is TRBV9, the J call TRBJ2-2; D is undetermined. Per the germline V gene, CDR1 is SGDLS and CDR2 is YYNGEE. The CDR3 length is 15 residues. The ends were cut back, 5 bases at V and 4 bases at J, with 15 bases in the middle. The CDR3 bases are TGTGCCAGCAGGCCGGTGGGGTCGGGCACCGGGGAGCTGTTTTTT. Translated, it gives CASRPVGSGTGELFF.

This clonotype was seen more than once but under ten times. The J gene is TRBJ2-2, the V gene TRBV4-3; D is unresolved. V lost 4 bases to trimming and J lost 5 bases, with 11 bases between them. From germline, CDR1 is LGHNA and CDR2 YSLEER. The CDR3 has 14 residues. The CDR3 here is CASSLIKQTGELFF. CDR3 DNA sequence: TGCGCCAGCAGCCTCATTAAGCAGACCGGGGAGCTGTTTTTT.

The rearrangement uses TRBV12-3 or TRBV12-4 and TRBJ2-7, with 10 bases lining up with TRBD2. The trim removed 6 bases at V and 7 bases at J, leaving 12 bases unmatched. CDR3 length: 15 residues. The CDR3 sequence: CASSRSGRALGEQYF. The CDR3 region has the DNA TGTGCCAGCAGCCGAAGCGGGAGGGCCCTTGGTGAGCAGTACTTC.